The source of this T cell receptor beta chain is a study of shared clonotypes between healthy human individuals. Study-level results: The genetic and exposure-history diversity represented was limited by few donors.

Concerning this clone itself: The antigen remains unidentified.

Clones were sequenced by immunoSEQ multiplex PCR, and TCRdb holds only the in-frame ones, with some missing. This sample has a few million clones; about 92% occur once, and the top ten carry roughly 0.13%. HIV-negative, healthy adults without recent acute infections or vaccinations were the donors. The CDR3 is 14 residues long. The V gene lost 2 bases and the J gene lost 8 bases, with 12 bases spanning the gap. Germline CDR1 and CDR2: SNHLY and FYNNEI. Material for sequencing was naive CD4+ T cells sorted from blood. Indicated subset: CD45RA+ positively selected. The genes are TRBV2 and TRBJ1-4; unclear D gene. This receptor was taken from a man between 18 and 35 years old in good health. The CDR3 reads CASSETRVGEKLFF. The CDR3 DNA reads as TGTGCCAGCAGTGAAACGAGGGTAGGGGAAAAACTGTTTTTT.